A single sample is the source of the 22 T cell receptor beta chains below, sequenced in a study of blood T cell repertoires in COVID-19. TCRdb's table, derived via immunoSEQ multiplex PCR, lists solely in-frame clones and lacks some. The data contain about 410,000 clones, 86% of them singletons. The sample taken for sequencing was peripheral blood. The receptors come from a woman in her twenties or thirties with active or convalescent COVID-19.

The rearrangement links TRBV29-1 to TRBJ2-1; 11 bases are a match to TRBD2. The CDR3 spans 15 residues. CDR1 and CDR2 from the germline V gene are SQVTM and ANQGSEA. V lost 7 bases and J lost 3; bases outside the gene matches: 8. The CDR3 DNA sequence: TGCAGCGGGATGGGGACTAGCGGAGGCTACAATGAGCAGTTCTTC. It is translated as CSGMGTSGGYNEQFF.

The CDR3: CASRSTGNTGELFF. The CDR3 DNA reads as TGTGCCAGCAGATCTACAGGGAACACCGGGGAGCTGTTTTTT. The chain is built from TRBV9 and TRBJ2-2, with a tentative D call TRBD1 (5 bases). CDR3 length equals 14 residues. Trimming left V 5 bases short and J 1 base short, with 9 bases between. Germline V lookup: CDR1 SGDLS, CDR2 YYNGEE.

The sample holds a few counts of this clone. The chain couples TRBV7-9 to TRBJ2-5, with 8 positions matching TRBD1. The CDR3 extends over 16 amino acids. Trimming took 5 bases from V and 4 from J; bases not matched to a gene: 12. Per the germline V gene, CDR1 is SEHNR and CDR2 is FQNEAQ (reference sequence). As DNA, the CDR3 is TGTGCCAGCAGCCGCTGGTTGACAGGGGATGCAGAGACCCAGTACTTC. This translates into CASSRWLTGDAETQYF. Drawing the rest from reference TRBV7-9 and TRBJ2-5, the complete variable domain is DTGVSQNPRHKITKRGQNVTFRCDPISEHNRLYWYRQTLGQGPEFLTYFQNEAQLEKSRLLSDRFSAERPKGSFSTLEIQRTEQGDSAMYLCASSRWLTGDAETQYFGPGTRLLVL.

The chain combines TRBV5-5 with TRBJ2-5; the match to TRBD2 covers 9 bases. This CDR3 is 14 amino acids long. Germline lookup yields CDR1 SGHKS and CDR2 YYEKEE (reference sequence). CDR3: CASSRRGGQETQYF. In DNA, the CDR3 is TGTGCAAGTAGTCGGCGGGGGGGCCAAGAGACCCAGTACTTC.

On this clone itself: The same CDR3 also results from other DNA sequences found in this sample. This rearrangement joins TRBV5-1 to TRBJ2-1; 8 bases fit TRBD2. J lost 3 bases, V lost 0 bases, and 5 bases had no gene match. This CDR3 has 16 amino acids. Germline CDR1 reads SGHRS; CDR2 reads YFSETQ. The CDR3 sequence: CASSLAAAGGYNEQFF. Here the CDR3 DNA reads TGCGCCAGCAGCTTGGCAGCGGCGGGGGGCTACAATGAGCAGTTCTTC.

The J gene is TRBJ2-7, the V gene TRBV7-9; 8 nucleotides align to TRBD2. CDR1 is SEHNR and CDR2 is FQNEAQ in the germline V gene (reference sequence). V gave up 4 bases and J gave up 11 bases; unmatched junction bases: 7. CDR3 size: 12 residues. Here the CDR3 DNA reads TGTGCCAGCAGCTCCAGCGGGGGTCGGGAGTACTTC. Its translation is CASSSSGGREYF.

The chain is built from TRBV9 and TRBJ2-1; D gene unclear. V lost 0 bases, J lost 1 base, and 17 bases lay in between. There are 18 residues in the CDR3. In germline, CDR1 is SGDLS, CDR2 YYNGEE. The chain's CDR3 is CASSVDFDEASSYNEQFF. The CDR3 nucleotides are TGTGCCAGCAGCGTAGACTTCGACGAGGCGTCATCCTACAATGAGCAGTTCTTC.

As concerns this clone: Other DNA sequences of this sample code for an identical CDR3. This chain joins TRBV5-6 and TRBJ2-7, with D unclear. Trimming took off 4 bases at V and 2 bases at J, with 4 bases between the two ends. Germline V gene sequence: CDR1 SGHDT, CDR2 YYEEEE. The CDR3 extends over 11 amino acids. The CDR3 sequence is CASSLTYEQYF. CDR3 in DNA: TGTGCCAGCAGCCTAACCTACGAGCAGTACTTC.

The rearrangement joins TRBV19 to TRBJ2-1, with TRBD2 matching over 9 bases. V lost 5 bases to trimming and J lost 2 bases; unmatched junction nucleotides: 4. CDR1 is LNHDA, CDR2 SQIVND, per germline (reference sequence). CDR3 size: 15 residues. The CDR3 loop is CASSQTSGTYNEQFF. The CDR3 coding sequence is TGTGCCAGTAGTCAGACTAGCGGAACCTACAATGAGCAGTTCTTC. The full variable domain, with the rest looked up from reference TRBV19 and TRBJ2-1, is DGGITQSPKYLFRKEGQNVTLSCEQNLNHDAMYWYRQDPGQGLRLIYYSQIVNDFQKGDIAEGYSVSREKKESFPLTVTSAQKNPTAFYLCASSQTSGTYNEQFFGPGTRLTVL.

This sequence joins TRBV29-1 and TRBJ2-3; 13 bases align to TRBD2. This CDR3 comprises 15 residues. V lost 5 bases and J lost 1; bases outside the gene matches: 3. The germline V gene encodes CDR1 SQVTM and CDR2 ANQGSEA. The CDR3 is CSVRGTSGGTDTQYF. CDR3 DNA: TGCAGCGTTCGTGGGACTAGCGGGGGCACAGATACGCAGTATTTT.

V and J are TRBV5-5 and TRBJ2-2; D unresolved. Looked up from germline, CDR1 is SGHKS and CDR2 is YYEKEE (reference sequence). The CDR3 has 19 residues. Trimming stripped 0 bases from V and 6 bases from J, with 24 bases between. The CDR3 region has the DNA TGTGCCAGCAGCTTGGTCTCCCCTTCCGTTGGTGTTGCGTCCGGGGAGCTGTTTTTT. Its translation: CASSLVSPSVGVASGELFF.

This clone was picked up one time. This sequence joins TRBV6-5 and TRBJ1-2, with TRBD1 matching 7 bases. CDR3 length equals 13 residues. V lost 4 bases and J lost 8; bases outside the gene matches: 7. Germline V gene data show CDR1 as MNHEY and CDR2 as SVGAGI. CDR3 bases: TGTGCCAGCAGTTCGGGACCAGGGGGGGGCTACACCTTC. Protein: CASSSGPGGGYTF.

V and J are TRBV4-1 and TRBJ2-1; 10 nucleotides agree with TRBD1. CDR3 size: 17 residues. V lost 4 bases and J lost 7; bases outside the gene matches: 13. Per the germline V gene, CDR1 is MGHRA and CDR2 is YSYEKL. The CDR3 loop reads CASSRMQGQGKRNEQFF. CDR3 DNA sequence: TGCGCCAGCAGCCGGATGCAGGGACAGGGGAAGAGAAATGAGCAGTTCTTC.

The chain combines TRBV4-1 with TRBJ1-2, with a weak D call TRBD1 (5 bases). The CDR3 contains 16 residues. The V end was cut by 0 bases, the J end by 5 bases, with 16 bases between. Germline V CDR1 and CDR2: MGHRA, YSYEKL. In DNA form, the CDR3 reads TGCGCCAGCAGCCAAGAGGCGGGGCCGAGCGGGTATGGCTACACCTTC. Its translation: CASSQEAGPSGYGYTF.

This clone was counted between two and nine times. The chain combines TRBV6-4 with TRBJ1-6; D call uncertain. Germline CDR1 is MRHNA and CDR2 is SNTAGT. The CDR3 loop spans 13 amino acids. Trimming removed 8 bases at V and 6 bases at J, with 11 bases between. DNA of the CDR3: TGTGCCAGCGGCGGTCCTGGTAATTCACCCCTCCACTTT. Translated: CASGGPGNSPLHF.

The rearrangement joins TRBV6-5 to TRBJ1-2; TRBD1 is a possible D gene (5 bases). In germline, CDR1 is MNHEY, CDR2 SVGAGI. The V end was cut by 2 bases, the J end by 7 bases, with 11 bases between. There are 13 residues in the CDR3. The CDR3 DNA is TGTGCCAGCAGTTACGGCGGGGCTGGTGGCTACACCTTC. It encodes CASSYGGAGGYTF.

The chain has TRBV6-5 and TRBJ2-7, with 10 bases matching TRBD2. J was trimmed by 0 bases and V by 2 bases; bases with no gene match: 4. The CDR3 length is 16 residues. From germline, CDR1 is MNHEY and CDR2 SVGAGI. CDR3 nucleotide sequence: TGTGCCAGCAGTTACGCTAGCGGGGGTAGCTCCTACGAGCAGTACTTC. Protein product: CASSYASGGSSYEQYF.

The V gene is TRBV11-2, the J gene TRBJ2-5, with D possibly being TRBD1 (6 bases). There are 16 residues in the CDR3. Trimming removed 1 base at V and 0 bases at J, with 12 bases between. Germline values: CDR1 SGHAT, CDR2 FQNNGV. The CDR3 here is CASSLGGHTNQETQYF. CDR3 nucleotide sequence: TGTGCCAGCAGCTTAGGGGGACACACCAACCAAGAGACCCAGTACTTC.

The V and J genes are TRBV7-8 and TRBJ1-5; weak D call: TRBD1 (6 bases). In germline, CDR1 is SGHVS, CDR2 FQNEAQ. This CDR3 comprises 20 residues. Trimming took off 1 base at V and 0 bases at J, with 22 bases between the two ends. The CDR3 nucleotides read TGTGCCAGCAGCTTAGGATTCTTGGGCGAGGGACATTATAGCAATCAGCCCCAGCATTTT. It encodes CASSLGFLGEGHYSNQPQHF. The full variable domain, rest sourced from reference TRBV7-8 and TRBJ1-5, is GAGVSQSPRYKVAKRGQDVALRCDPISGHVSLFWYQQALGQGPEFLTYFQNEAQLDKSGLPSDRFFAERPEGSVSTLKIQRTQQEDSAVYLCASSLGFLGEGHYSNQPQHFGDGTRLSIL.

This clone came up once. The CDR3 DNA reads as TGTGCCAGCAGTTACTCTTTCGACACTGATCAGCCCCAGCATTTT. Translation: CASSYSFDTDQPQHF. The chain recombines TRBV6-5 with TRBJ1-5; no firm D call. Trimming pared 0 bases from V and 5 bases from J, leaving 11 bases between. Per the germline V gene, CDR1 is MNHEY and CDR2 is SVGAGI. The CDR3 has 15 residues.

A note on this clone: Distinct nucleotide sequences in the sample also encode this CDR3. V and J are TRBV5-1 and TRBJ2-7; 7 bases match TRBD1. The junction had 3 bases not matched to a gene; V was cut back by 0 bases and J by 0 bases. CDR3 length equals 15 residues. CDR1 is SGHRS and CDR2 is YFSETQ in the germline V gene. The CDR3 DNA is TGCGCCAGCAGCTTGGGGGGGACAGCCTCCTACGAGCAGTACTTC. Its translation is CASSLGGTASYEQYF.

The chain has TRBV15 and TRBJ2-5; maybe TRBD2 (6 bases). V was clipped by 0 bases and J by 2 bases, with 16 bases between them. This CDR3 has 17 amino acids. The germline gives CDR1 LNHNV, CDR2 YYDKDF (reference sequence). The DNA for the CDR3 is TGTGCCACCAGCAGAGATCGGGCGGGGTTGAATCAAGAGACCCAGTACTTC. It yields the protein CATSRDRAGLNQETQYF.